The 23 T cell receptor beta chains below were found in one sample sequenced in a study of Ad26.COV2.S vaccination and SARS-CoV-2 variants. Treatment specified: some 20 received Ad26.COV2.S at low or high dose, single or two shots; about 5 received placebo; per-sample allocation not given. Samples were taken on day 63 after the first vaccine or placebo injection. Sequencing used immunoSEQ multiplex PCR; TCRdb keeps in-frame clones, though not all of them. The repertoire includes roughly 680,000 clones, around 92% of them detected once, and over 1.3% sits in the top ten. The material was peripheral blood, obtained in a trial of Ad26.COV2.S vaccine versus placebo. These receptors all come from a person between 18 and 65 years old who received the Ad26.COV2.S COVID-19 vaccine or a placebo.

The chain carries TRBV30 and TRBJ2-7; the D gene is possibly TRBD1 (6 bases). The length of the CDR3 is 13 residues. V lost 0 bases to trimming and J lost 3 bases, with 9 bases between them. Germline V gene data show CDR1 as GTSNPN and CDR2 as SVGIG (reference sequence). The CDR3 region has the DNA TGTGCCTGGAGTGTAAAAGGGGGCTACGAGCAGTACTTC. It translates to CAWSVKGGYEQYF.

The chain uses TRBV6-5 and TRBJ2-7; D ambiguous. Trimming took off 0 bases at V and 3 bases at J, with 9 bases between the two ends. Per germline, CDR1 MNHEY and CDR2 SVGAGI. The CDR3 extends over 14 amino acids. CDR3 sequence reads: CASSYSLNSYEQYF. Here the CDR3 DNA reads TGTGCCAGCAGTTACTCGTTGAACAGCTACGAGCAGTACTTC.

Notes on this clone: One end of the junction does not line up with germline, which may come from a read error. V is TRBV7-3 and J is TRBJ1-1; no clear D gene. CDR1 is SGHTA, CDR2 FQGTGA, per germline. The CDR3 has 17 residues. CDR3 sequence reads: CAGSPRGEELANTEAFF. DNA of the CDR3: TGTGCCGGCAGCCCGCGCGGGGAGGAGTTGGCGAACACTGAAGCTTTCTTT.

The genes are TRBV7-2 and TRBJ2-2; D unclear. The CDR3 totals 12 residues. CDR1 SGHTA and CDR2 FQGNSA come from the germline V gene. V was shortened by 10 bases and J by 2 bases, with 8 bases between the two germline ends. The CDR3 DNA is TGTGCCACCTCCCTTAACACCGGGGAGCTGTTTTTT. Translated: CATSLNTGELFF.

J is TRBJ1-5 and V is TRBV15; TRBD1 aligns across 9 bases. From germline, CDR1 is LNHNV and CDR2 YYDKDF (reference sequence). This CDR3 contains 16 residues. With V trimmed by 2 bases and J by 4 bases, 6 bases remained unmatched. The CDR3 DNA reads TGTGCCACCAGCAGATTAGGGACAGGGACTAATCAGCCCCAGCATTTT. Translation: CATSRLGTGTNQPQHF.

The V gene is TRBV7-2, the J gene TRBJ2-3, with D unresolved. V was clipped by 4 bases and J by 1 base, with 12 bases between them. This CDR3 region has 15 residues. In germline, CDR1 is SGHTA, CDR2 FQGNSA. CDR3 bases: TGTGCCAGCAGCTCCGCAGGTCTAGGCACAGATACGCAGTATTTT. It specifies CASSSAGLGTDTQYF.

This sequence joins TRBV30 and TRBJ2-5; possibly TRBD1 for D (5 bases). Germline loops: CDR1 GTSNPN, CDR2 SVGIG (reference sequence). V lost 0 bases to trimming and J lost 0 bases, with 8 bases between them. The CDR3 has 14 residues. CDR3 coding DNA: TGTGCCTGGAGTGTAGGCAGGGACCAAGAGACCCAGTACTTC. Translating gives CAWSVGRDQETQYF.

The chain links TRBV7-2 to TRBJ1-4; D unresolved. Trimming stripped 4 bases from V and 4 bases from J, with 19 bases between. Per germline, CDR1 SGHTA and CDR2 FQGNSA. This CDR3 comprises 17 residues. As DNA, the CDR3 is TGTGCCAGCAGCTCCGGAACCCAGGCACTCTATAATGAAAAACTGTTTTTT. It specifies CASSSGTQALYNEKLFF.

The V and J genes are TRBV28 and TRBJ2-2, with D unclear. There are 12 residues in the CDR3. Germline V gives CDR1 MDHEN, CDR2 SYDVKM. Trimming removed 6 bases at V and 2 bases at J, with 4 bases between. The CDR3 DNA sequence: TGTGCCAGCAGAGAAAACACCGGGGAGCTGTTTTTT. This translates into CASRENTGELFF.

This clone was found once. This chain uses TRBV5-1 with TRBJ1-4, with D possibly matching TRBD1 (6 bases). The CDR3 is 15 amino acids. V was trimmed by 5 bases and J by 8 bases, leaving 19 bases between them. Germline loops: CDR1 SGHRS, CDR2 YFSETQ. The CDR3 here is CASRLTGTTGEKLFF. DNA for the CDR3: TGCGCCAGCAGGCTTACAGGGACCACCGGGGAAAAACTGTTTTTT. The whole variable domain, remainder taken from reference TRBV5-1 and TRBJ1-4, is KAGVTQTPRYLIKTRGQQVTLSCSPISGHRSVSWYQQTPGQGLQFLFEYFSETQRNKGNFPGRFSGRQFSNSRSEMNVSTLELGDSALYLCASRLTGTTGEKLFFGSGTQLSVL.

V is TRBV5-1 and J is TRBJ1-3; 8 nucleotides agree with TRBD1. Germline assignment: CDR1 SGHRS and CDR2 YFSETQ. The CDR3 runs to 15 residues. V dropped 3 bases and J dropped 2; count of bases not matched to a gene: 4. CDR3 nucleotides: TGCGCCAGCAGCTCGGCGACAGGGGCTGGAAACACCATATATTTT. This translates into CASSSATGAGNTIYF.

The chain links TRBV30 to TRBJ2-3; unclear D gene. Germline V CDR1 and CDR2: GTSNPN, SVGIG (reference sequence). This CDR3 comprises 19 residues. V was cut by 3 bases and J by 2 bases, with 27 bases left in between. This CDR3 is CAWSLKVERRRWDTDTQYF. As DNA, the CDR3 is TGTGCCTGGAGCTTGAAGGTAGAGAGAAGGAGATGGGACACAGATACGCAGTATTTT.

This chain uses TRBV23-1 with TRBJ2-3, with D perhaps being TRBD1 or TRBD2 (5 bases each). TRBV23-1 belongs to the ORF category, with a function that is uncertain. Deletions cut 0 bases from V and 0 bases from J, with 13 bases between. CDR3 length: 17 amino acids. The CDR3 coding sequence is TGCGCCAGCAGTCAATCCCGGGACGGTTCTAGCACAGATACGCAGTATTTT. Translated, it gives CASSQSRDGSSTDTQYF.

The V call is TRBV18, the J call TRBJ1-1; TRBD1 might be the D (5 bases). This CDR3 contains 15 residues. CDR1 is KGHSH, CDR2 LQKENI, per germline. V gave up 2 bases and J gave up 2 bases, with 12 bases separating them. CDR3 region: CASSPGGGKNTEAFF. In DNA, the CDR3 is TGTGCCAGCTCACCAGGGGGGGGGAAAAACACTGAAGCTTTCTTT.

The V call is TRBV3-1 (or the pseudogene TRBV3-2), the J call TRBJ2-2, with D perhaps matching TRBD1 or TRBD2 (5 bases each). V was pared by 0 bases and J by 4 bases, with 12 bases between. Germline CDR1 LGHDT, CDR2 YNNKEL (reference sequence). The CDR3 is made up of 16 amino acids. Here the CDR3 reads CASSQDRGAATGELFF. The CDR3 coding sequence is TGTGCCAGCAGCCAAGATCGAGGGGCTGCCACCGGGGAGCTGTTTTTT.

The chain recombines TRBV5-1 with TRBJ2-2, with D perhaps TRBD2 (5 bases). The germline CDR1 and CDR2 sequences are SGHRS and YFSETQ. Deletions cut 4 bases from V and 6 bases from J, with 13 bases between. This CDR3 has 14 amino acids. CDR3 in DNA: TGCGCCAGCAGCCCCCCGGTCGGGGCCGGGGAGCTGTTTTTT. It encodes CASSPPVGAGELFF.

V usage is TRBV19 and J usage is TRBJ2-6; 8 nucleotides line up with TRBD1. The CDR3 runs 16 residues. The J segment lost 0 bases and the V segment lost 10 bases, leaving 8 bases of the junction unmatched. Germline V gives CDR1 LNHDA, CDR2 SQIVND (reference sequence). The CDR3 reads CATDRGKVSGANVLTF. CDR3 nucleotide sequence: TGTGCCACTGACAGGGGAAAGGTCTCTGGGGCCAACGTCCTGACTTTC.

The rearrangement joins TRBV5-1 to TRBJ2-7; 10 nucleotides line up with TRBD2. The J segment lost 5 bases and the V segment lost 6 bases, leaving 8 bases of the junction unmatched. The CDR3 has 14 amino acids. CDR1 and CDR2 (germline): SGHRS, YFSETQ. The CDR3 nucleotides are TGCGCCAGCACTCCAACCGGGACTAGCGACGAGCAGTACTTC. Its translation: CASTPTGTSDEQYF.

The rearrangement links TRBV20-1 to TRBJ2-1; D is perhaps TRBD2 (5 bases). This CDR3 has 14 amino acids. Between the trimmed V and J ends, which lost 3 bases and 4 bases, there was a span of 13 bases. Germline loops: CDR1 DFQATT, CDR2 SNEGSKA (reference sequence). Written as DNA, the CDR3 is TGCAGTGCTAGTCCTAGCCCTATGTACAATGAGCAGTTCTTC. Encoded protein: CSASPSPMYNEQFF.

J is TRBJ1-2 and V is TRBV5-1; 10 nucleotides line up with TRBD1. Germline-derived CDR1 and CDR2 are SGHRS and YFSETQ. This CDR3 contains 18 residues. The J segment lost 5 bases and the V segment lost 0 bases, leaving 13 bases of the junction unmatched. The DNA for the CDR3 is TGCGCCAGCAGCTTGGTCCCCGGGACAGGGGCTAAATTATATGGCTACACCTTC. Translated: CASSLVPGTGAKLYGYTF. The variable domain in full, with the rest retrieved from reference TRBV5-1 and TRBJ1-2, is KAGVTQTPRYLIKTRGQQVTLSCSPISGHRSVSWYQQTPGQGLQFLFEYFSETQRNKGNFPGRFSGRQFSNSRSEMNVSTLELGDSALYLCASSLVPGTGAKLYGYTFGSGTRLTVV.

V gene TRBV5-1 combines with J gene TRBJ1-4, with TRBD1 as a possible D gene (5 bases). Germline values: CDR1 SGHRS, CDR2 YFSETQ. V was trimmed by 5 bases and J by 6 bases, leaving 11 bases between them. This CDR3 contains 13 residues. The CDR3 loop is CASRPGIDEKLFF. CDR3 coding DNA: TGCGCCAGCAGGCCAGGGATAGATGAAAAACTGTTTTTT. Full variable domain (remainder filled in from reference TRBV5-1 and TRBJ1-4): KAGVTQTPRYLIKTRGQQVTLSCSPISGHRSVSWYQQTPGQGLQFLFEYFSETQRNKGNFPGRFSGRQFSNSRSEMNVSTLELGDSALYLCASRPGIDEKLFFGSGTQLSVL.

The V and J genes are TRBV5-6 and TRBJ2-5; D remains unclear. The CDR3 extends over 13 amino acids. Per germline, CDR1 SGHDT and CDR2 YYEEEE. The V end was cut by 4 bases, the J end by 5 bases, with 12 bases between. The CDR3 coding sequence is TGTGCCAGCAGCCCCTGGAGACGGGAGACCCAGTACTTC. This translates into CASSPWRRETQYF. Looking up the rest from reference TRBV5-6 and TRBJ2-5 gives the full variable domain: DAGVTQSPTHLIKTRGQQVTLRCSPKSGHDTVSWYQQALGQGPQFIFQYYEEEERQRGNFPDRFSGHQFPNYSSELNVNALLLGDSALYLCASSPWRRETQYFGPGTRLLVL.

This rearrangement joins TRBV5-1 to TRBJ2-3; D perhaps matches TRBD1 (6 bases). Germline V gives CDR1 SGHRS, CDR2 YFSETQ. This CDR3 spans 14 amino acids. V dropped 4 bases and J dropped 7 bases, with 16 bases sitting between them. The CDR3 region is CASSTTDSANTQYF. Written as DNA, the CDR3 is TGCGCCAGCAGCACGACGGACAGCGCCAATACGCAGTATTTT.